The 32 T cell receptor beta chains in this list originate from one sample, sequenced in a study of CD8+ T cells in alopecia areata. Treatment defined: oral pan-JAK inhibitor, 5-10 mg twice daily. RNA was isolated and reverse transcribed to cDNA, the sequencing template. The protocol was immunoSEQ multiplex PCR, while the TCRdb copy is restricted to in-frame clones and leaves out a portion. This sample has 95,000 to 100,000 clones, with about 58% found just once. This material consisted of CD8+ T cells sorted from blood, taken at week 4, from a patient treated with tofacitinib. Receptors were obtained from a human donor with alopecia areata.

The rearrangement uses TRBV30 and TRBJ2-5; 7 bases align to TRBD2. The junction had 2 bases not matched to a gene; V was cut back by 3 bases and J by 4 bases. The V gene's germline CDR1 is GTSNPN and CDR2 SVGIG (reference sequence). This CDR3 contains 12 residues. CDR3 sequence: CAWSVAGETQYF. Here the CDR3 DNA reads TGTGCCTGGAGCGTAGCGGGAGAGACCCAGTACTTC.

The genes are TRBV5-6 and TRBJ1-4; 7 bases fit TRBD1. Germline CDR1 SGHDT, CDR2 YYEEEE. The CDR3 is 19 residues long. V lost 4 bases and J lost 7; bases outside the gene matches: 22. In DNA, the CDR3 is TGTGCCAGCAGCAAAAAAAGGAAAAGGGACAGACAAAGGACTGAAAAACTGTTTTTT. It yields the protein CASSKKRKRDRQRTEKLFF.

The rearrangement uses TRBV28 and TRBJ2-1; 7 bases fit TRBD1. The trim removed 3 bases at V and 3 bases at J, leaving 5 bases unmatched. The CDR3 is made up of 15 amino acids. Germline-derived CDR1 and CDR2 are MDHEN and SYDVKM. CDR3 loop: CASSFRQGFYNEQFF. CDR3 bases: TGTGCCAGCAGTTTCCGACAGGGATTCTACAATGAGCAGTTCTTC.

CDR3 in amino acids: CSVSSLGDTQYF. The CDR3 DNA sequence: TGCAGCGTCAGCTCTCTAGGGGATACGCAGTATTTT. This chain joins TRBV29-1 and TRBJ2-3; the D is unclear. The germline gives CDR1 SQVTM, CDR2 ANQGSEA. The length of the CDR3 is 12 residues. V lost 6 bases, J lost 6 bases, and 13 bases lay in between.

This sequence joins TRBV27 and TRBJ1-4; perhaps TRBD1 as D (5 bases). Trimming left V 2 bases short and J 0 bases short, with 10 bases between. This CDR3 is 16 amino acids long. In germline, CDR1 is MNHEY, CDR2 SMNVEV (reference sequence). Written as DNA, the CDR3 is TGTGCCAGCAGTTTAGGAGGGGTAACAACTAATGAAAAACTGTTTTTT. The encoded protein is CASSLGGVTTNEKLFF.

The chain recombines TRBV29-1 with TRBJ1-1, with TRBD1 as a possible D gene (5 bases). Trimming took off 0 bases at V and 6 bases at J, with 17 bases between the two ends. Germline V gene sequence: CDR1 SQVTM, CDR2 ANQGSEA. The CDR3 sequence is 15 residues long. CDR3 in amino acids: CSVEDRGKAEAEAFF. CDR3 coding DNA: TGCAGCGTTGAAGATCGGGGGAAGGCGGAGGCTGAAGCTTTCTTT. Full variable domain (missing parts from reference TRBV29-1 and TRBJ1-1): SAVISQKPSRDICQRGTSLTIQCQVDSQVTMMFWYRQQPGQSLTLIATANQGSEATYESGFVIDKFPISRPNLTFSTLTVSNMSPEDSSIYLCSVEDRGKAEAEAFFGQGTRLTVV.

This clone was seen more than once but under ten times. This rearrangement joins TRBV7-8 to TRBJ2-7, with D possibly being TRBD2 (5 bases). With 5 bases removed from V and 3 bases from J, the gap between germline ends came to 11 bases. CDR1 is SGHVS, CDR2 FQNEAQ, per germline. This CDR3 comprises 13 residues. This CDR3 is CASSGTEGYEQYF. CDR3 in DNA: TGTGCCAGCAGCGGCACCGAGGGCTACGAGCAGTACTTC.

The chain links TRBV4-1 to TRBJ2-1, with TRBD2 matching 12 bases. V was clipped by 5 bases and J by 0 bases; unmatched bases: 8. The CDR3 spans 18 residues. CDR1 MGHRA and CDR2 YSYEKL come from the germline V gene. CDR3 sequence: CASSVGLAGSYSYNEQFF. CDR3 nucleotide sequence: TGCGCCAGCAGCGTAGGACTAGCGGGGAGTTACTCCTACAATGAGCAGTTCTTC.

This chain uses TRBV4-1 with TRBJ1-5; D perhaps matches TRBD1 (5 bases). This CDR3 is 15 amino acids long. Germline CDR1 and CDR2: MGHRA and YSYEKL. V gave up 3 bases and J gave up 5 bases, with 14 bases separating them. The CDR3 region is CASSQAWGIYQPQHF. The CDR3 DNA reads as TGCGCCAGCAGCCAGGCGTGGGGGATTTATCAGCCCCAGCATTTT.

In its sample, this clone was seen a few times. The chain is built from TRBV18 and TRBJ1-2; no clear D. This CDR3 is 15 amino acids long. Germline V gene data show CDR1 as KGHSH and CDR2 as LQKENI. Deletions cut 0 bases from V and 3 bases from J, with 11 bases between. CDR3 protein: CASSPPLGWDYGYTF. The CDR3 DNA reads TGTGCCAGCTCACCACCGTTGGGCTGGGACTATGGCTACACCTTC.

This rearrangement joins TRBV13 to TRBJ1-2, with 8 positions matching TRBD1. V was pared by 5 bases and J by 6 bases, with 2 bases of the junction left unmatched. The CDR3 runs to 12 residues. CDR1 and CDR2 (germline): PRHDT, FYEKMQ (reference sequence). CDR3 sequence: CASSQTGDGYTF. CDR3 nucleotide sequence: TGTGCCAGCAGCCAGACAGGGGATGGCTACACCTTC.

The rearrangement links TRBV11-2 to TRBJ2-5; D gene unclear. In germline, CDR1 is SGHAT, CDR2 FQNNGV. This CDR3 contains 11 residues. CDR3 nucleotides: TGTCCCGAACAGCTACAAGAGACCCAGTACTTC. This sequence encodes CPEQLQETQYF.

The table lists this clone with a count of one. V gene TRBV7-8 combines with J gene TRBJ2-5, with 9 positions matching TRBD2. V trimming: 1 base; J trimming: 9 bases; junction bases outside the gene matches: 15. The CDR3 covers 17 residues. Germline V gene lookup returns CDR1 SGHVS and CDR2 FQNEAQ. As DNA, the CDR3 is TGTGCCAGCAGCTTAGAGGTAGCGGGGGCTCGAAAGAGACCCCAGTACTTC. Its translation: CASSLEVAGARKRPQYF.

About this clone itself: Distinct nucleotide sequences in the sample also encode this CDR3. This sequence joins TRBV7-9 and TRBJ2-7, with D uncertain. The CDR3 sequence is 15 residues long. V shed 0 bases and J shed 0 bases, with 9 bases lying between them. Per the germline V gene, CDR1 is SEHNR and CDR2 is FQNEAQ (reference sequence). The CDR3 sequence: CASSLAPESSYEQYF. The CDR3 DNA reads as TGTGCCAGCAGCTTAGCGCCCGAGAGCTCCTACGAGCAGTACTTC.

J is TRBJ2-2 and V is TRBV27, with 7 bases identical to TRBD2. Trimming at V came to 7 bases and at J to 4 bases, leaving 6 bases not matched to a gene. Germline values: CDR1 MNHEY, CDR2 SMNVEV (reference sequence). The CDR3 sequence is 14 residues long. CDR3 region: CASTRTGGTGELFF. The CDR3 DNA sequence: TGTGCCAGCACAAGGACGGGGGGCACCGGGGAGCTGTTTTTT.

This clone was counted a single time. The CDR3 sequence: CSVPRHGEAFF. CDR3 DNA: TGCAGCGTTCCTCGACATGGGGAAGCTTTCTTT. The chain carries TRBV29-1 and TRBJ1-1, with no clear D. Per germline, CDR1 SQVTM and CDR2 ANQGSEA. V was shortened by 5 bases and J by 8 bases, with 12 bases between the two germline ends. This CDR3 spans 11 amino acids.

The V gene is TRBV2, the J gene TRBJ1-5, with D unclear. From germline, CDR1 is SNHLY and CDR2 FYNNEI. The CDR3 sequence is 12 residues long. Trimming pared 6 bases from V and 2 bases from J, leaving 5 bases between. The CDR3 region has the DNA TGTGCCAGCAGGGTTGGCAATCAGCCCCAGCATTTT. This sequence encodes CASRVGNQPQHF. Using reference TRBV2 and TRBJ1-5 for the parts outside the CDR3, the full variable domain is EPEVTQTPSHQVTQMGQEVILRCVPISNHLYFYWYRQILGQKVEFLVSFYNNEISEKSEIFDDQFSVERPDGSNFTLKIRSTKLEDSAMYFCASRVGNQPQHFGDGTRLSIL.

V usage is TRBV14 and J usage is TRBJ2-7; D not resolved. The ends were cut back, 4 bases at V and 12 bases at J, with 7 bases in the middle. Per germline, CDR1 SGHDN and CDR2 FVKESK. CDR3 length equals 9 residues. The CDR3 is CASSPHPYF. The CDR3 region has the DNA TGTGCCAGCAGCCCGCACCCGTACTTC.

This chain links TRBV4-1 with TRBJ2-5; TRBD2 matches at 8 bases. The CDR3 has 15 amino acids. Germline V gene sequence: CDR1 MGHRA, CDR2 YSYEKL. With V trimmed by 1 base and J by 9 bases, 10 bases remained unmatched. For the CDR3, the DNA is TGCGCCAGCAGCCAAGCCGGAACTAGCGGTTCGTCCCAGTACTTC. Translating gives CASSQAGTSGSSQYF.

The CDR3 sequence: CASSVAGETYEQYF. The DNA of the CDR3 is TGCGCCAGCAGCGTAGCGGGAGAGACCTACGAGCAGTACTTC. The V call is TRBV5-1, the J call TRBJ2-7; 9 bases match TRBD2. Losses at the gene ends were 4 bases for V and 2 bases for J; bases not matched to a gene: 4. The CDR3 runs to 14 residues. Germline CDR1 SGHRS, CDR2 YFSETQ. Together with reference TRBV5-1 and TRBJ2-7, the CDR3 gives the full variable domain: KAGVTQTPRYLIKTRGQQVTLSCSPISGHRSVSWYQQTPGQGLQFLFEYFSETQRNKGNFPGRFSGRQFSNSRSEMNVSTLELGDSALYLCASSVAGETYEQYFGPGTRLTVT.

This clone appeared a few times. V is TRBV7-9 and J is TRBJ2-1; D remains ambiguous. V was pared by 5 bases and J by 8 bases, with 13 bases between. This CDR3 region has 13 residues. CDR1 and CDR2 from the germline V gene are SEHNR and FQNEAQ (reference sequence). The DNA for the CDR3 is TGTGCCAGCAGCGATTCTACCGAGGATGAGCAGTTCTTC. Translated, it gives CASSDSTEDEQFF.

The chain carries TRBV9 and TRBJ2-3; 8 nucleotides match TRBD2. Losses at the gene ends were 4 bases for V and 1 base for J; bases not matched to a gene: 11. The CDR3 has 17 amino acids. Germline V gene data show CDR1 as SGDLS and CDR2 as YYNGEE. The CDR3, as DNA: TGTGCCAGCAGCCCTTTTGGACTAGCCACTGGCACAGATACGCAGTATTTT. Translated: CASSPFGLATGTDTQYF.

The rearrangement links TRBV7-9 to TRBJ2-5, with TRBD1 matching 10 bases. The germline CDR1 and CDR2 sequences are SEHNR and FQNEAQ (reference sequence). The CDR3 extends over 15 amino acids. V lost 3 bases, J lost 4 bases, and 5 bases stayed unmatched. CDR3 in amino acids: CASSFRDRGPETQYF. The CDR3 region has the DNA TGTGCCAGCAGCTTCCGGGACAGGGGTCCAGAGACCCAGTACTTC.

The chain couples TRBV14 to TRBJ1-4; the match to TRBD1 covers 9 bases. From germline, CDR1 is SGHDN and CDR2 FVKESK. The CDR3 contains 15 residues. Unmatched junction bases numbered 8, after V lost 4 bases and J lost 8 bases. The CDR3 sequence: CASSPPGTGTEKLFF. DNA for the CDR3: TGTGCCAGCAGCCCCCCCGGGACAGGGACCGAAAAACTGTTTTTT.

The chain couples TRBV7-3 to TRBJ2-3; the D gene is possibly TRBD2 (6 bases). The V and J ends lost 4 bases and 3 bases respectively, with 14 bases between them. This CDR3 contains 15 residues. CDR1 is SGHTA, CDR2 FQGTGA, per germline. CDR3 region: CASSSMGGGTDTQYF. CDR3 DNA: TGTGCCAGCAGCTCGATGGGAGGAGGGACAGATACGCAGTATTTT.

V gene TRBV5-1 combines with J gene TRBJ1-5; 7 bases are a match to TRBD1. The CDR3 consists of 15 residues. Germline CDR1 SGHRS, CDR2 YFSETQ. V lost 3 bases to trimming and J lost 2 bases; unmatched junction nucleotides: 5. In nucleotides, the CDR3 is TGCGCCAGCAGCTCCACAGGGGAGGGCAATCAGCCCCAGCATTTT. Its translation: CASSSTGEGNQPQHF.

V gene TRBV19 combines with J gene TRBJ1-5; possible D gene TRBD1, 6 bases. The V gene lost 5 bases and the J gene lost 0 bases, with 20 bases spanning the gap. This CDR3 spans 18 amino acids. In germline, CDR1 is LNHDA, CDR2 SQIVND (reference sequence). CDR3 bases: TGTGCCAGTAGTCCCCACCCGGGGGCAGACTATAGCAATCAGCCCCAGCATTTT. It codes for CASSPHPGADYSNQPQHF.

This clone was recorded a few times. The chain employs TRBV7-9 and TRBJ2-1; D is uncertain. V lost 5 bases and J 3 bases, leaving 11 bases between the germline ends. Germline CDR1 reads SEHNR; CDR2 reads FQNEAQ (reference sequence). CDR3 length: 14 amino acids. The CDR3 coding sequence is TGTGCCAGCAGCCATGGACCCAACTACAATGAGCAGTTCTTC. Its translation: CASSHGPNYNEQFF.

Details on this clone: The junction does not match germline at one end; this may be a read error. The chain employs TRBV19 and TRBJ2-7; D unresolved. This CDR3 comprises 12 residues. The germline CDR1 and CDR2 sequences are LNHDA and SQIVND (reference sequence). CDR3 sequence reads: CASSIGSAEPHF. The CDR3 DNA reads as TGTGCCAGTAGTATTGGCAGCGCAGAACCACACTTC.

The rearrangement links TRBV9 to TRBJ2-1, with D tentatively TRBD2 (6 bases). The CDR3 is 16 residues long. V was pared by 1 base and J by 0 bases, with 11 bases between. The germline V gene encodes CDR1 SGDLS and CDR2 YYNGEE. The CDR3 nucleotides read TGTGCCAGCAGCGTAACGATAGCGGCCTCCTACAATGAGCAGTTCTTC. This translates into CASSVTIAASYNEQFF.

The chain recombines TRBV7-6 with TRBJ1-6, with 9 bases fitting TRBD1. The CDR3 length is 14 residues. The germline CDR1 and CDR2 sequences are SGHVS and FNYEAQ. V gave up 3 bases and J gave up 9 bases; unmatched junction bases: 3. The CDR3 region is CASSLGTGRSPLHF. CDR3 DNA sequence: TGTGCCAGCAGCTTGGGGACAGGGCGTTCACCCCTCCACTTT.

The chain couples TRBV29-1 to TRBJ2-5; D is ambiguous. CDR1 SQVTM and CDR2 ANQGSEA come from the germline V gene. Trimming left V 6 bases short and J 6 bases short, with 20 bases between. This CDR3 has 14 amino acids. CDR3 nucleotides: TGCAGCGTACTCGGACCGCCTAAGTGGAAGACCCAGTACTTC. Protein: CSVLGPPKWKTQYF.